These T cell receptor beta chains were read from a single sample in a study of blood T cell repertoires in COVID-19. Assay: immunoSEQ multiplex PCR; the TCRdb copy retains only in-frame clones and omits some. This sample carries more than 250,000 clones, around 90% of them seen once, and the ten largest clones take nearly 6.5%. The sequencing sample was made of peripheral blood. The source is a man between 18 and 35 years old who had recovered from COVID-19. The CDR3 runs from the conserved cysteine through the conserved F or W. The D gene is left open where the match is weak. Size is omitted from some rows. Given values are once, few, many or a class for expanded clones.

>.|TRBJ2-7|TRBV5-1|TRBD1
TGCGCCAGCAGTCTAGGACAGGGGCCCGACGAGCAGTACTTC
CASSLGQGPDEQYF
>.|TRBJ2-1|TRBV10-3|.
TGTGCCACGTCAAACCCCTCACAGGGAAGCAATGAGCAGTTCTTC
CATSNPSQGSNEQFF
>.|TRBJ1-3|TRBV7-9|.
TGTGCCAGCAGCTTCGTACAGGGAAACACCATATATTTT
CASSFVQGNTIYF
>.|TRBJ2-5|TRBV4-1|.
TGCGCCAGCAGCCAAGGGTCCGGACCCGGGAGAGAGACCCAGTACTTC
CASSQGSGPGRETQYF
>.|TRBJ2-7|TRBV4-3|TRBD2
TGCGCCAGCAGCCAAGCCGGGACTAGCGGGTACGAAGGGCAGTACTTC
CASSQAGTSGYEGQYF
>.|TRBJ2-5|TRBV5-1|TRBD2
TGCGCCAGCAGCTTCGGACTAGCGGGAGGGAAGGCGGAGACCCAGTACTTC
CASSFGLAGGKAETQYF
>.|TRBJ2-7|TRBV6-2/TRBV6-3|.
TGTGCCAGCAGCCTGACAGGTAGTTCCTACGAGCAGTACTTC
CASSLTGSSYEQYF
>.|TRBJ2-7|TRBV2|TRBD1
TGTGCCAGCAGCCTAGGGGATGTGACAGGGGGGGACTACGAGCAGTACTTC
CASSLGDVTGGDYEQYF
>.|TRBJ2-5|TRBV11-1|.
TGTGCCAGCAGCTTAGACAGGGTTAGGACCCAGTACTTC
CASSLDRVRTQYF
>.|TRBJ1-2|TRBV30|.
TGTGCCTGGAGTACTGATTACCTTCCCACCGTGAGTGGCTACACCTTC
CAWSTDYLPTVSGYTF
>few|TRBJ2-7|TRBV4-1|TRBD1
TGCGCCAGCAGCCAAGATCCGTCGAGTTGGGGACAGGGGAGCGAGCAGTACTTC
CASSQDPSSWGQGSEQYF
>.|TRBJ1-4|TRBV6-5|TRBD1
TGTGCCAGCGGAATTCACAGGGGGCAGAAGGAAAAACTGTTTTTT
CASGIHRGQKEKLFF
>.|TRBJ1-5|TRBV6-5|.
TGTGCCAGCAGCTTGCAGCCCCAGCATTTT
CASSLQPQHF
>.|TRBJ1-5|TRBV6-5|.
TGTGCCAGCAGTTACACTCAGGGCGCGAAGCAGCCCCAGCATTTT
CASSYTQGAKQPQHF
>.|TRBJ1-5|TRBV6-5|TRBD1
TGTGCCAGCAGTCCCGACAGGGAAGTCCATCAGCCCCAGCATTTT
CASSPDREVHQPQHF
>.|TRBJ2-7|TRBV5-5|.
TGTGCCAGCAGACCTACAGGGACGAGCTCCTACGAGCAGTACTTC
CASRPTGTSSYEQYF
>.|TRBJ2-7|TRBV29-1|TRBD2
TGCAGCGTTGAAGGGGTGGACGGGGGTCCGGGAGGCTACGAGCAGTACTTC
CSVEGVDGGPGGYEQYF
>.|TRBJ2-7|TRBV7-3|TRBD2
TGTGCCAGCAGCACCGGGGGAGGGCCCTACGAGCAGTACTTC
CASSTGGGPYEQYF
>once|TRBJ2-7|TRBV7-2|TRBD1
TGTGCCAGCAGCTTAGACAGGGGGCCCTACGAGCAGTACTTC
CASSLDRGPYEQYF
>.|TRBJ2-1|TRBV7-9|TRBD2
TGTGCCAGCAGCCGAAGCGGGGGGGACAATGAGCAGTTCTTC
CASSRSGGDNEQFF
>.|TRBJ1-2|TRBV6-5|.
TGTGCCAGCAGTTACCTTGCAGGGGTGGTCTATGGCTACACCTTC
CASSYLAGVVYGYTF
>.|TRBJ2-1|TRBV12-3/TRBV12-4|.
TGTGCCAGCAGTTTAGCGTATCTGAATGAGCAGTTCTTC
CASSLAYLNEQFF
>.|TRBJ1-1|TRBV20-1|.
TGCAGTGCTAGTAAACCCATCGGGGGCACTGAAGCTTTCTTT
CSASKPIGGTEAFF
>.|TRBJ1-2|TRBV19|TRBD1
TGTGCCAGTAGTATAGAGAGCAGGGGGCATGGCTACACCTTC
CASSIESRGHGYTF
>.|TRBJ2-5|TRBV7-9|TRBD2
TGTGCCAGCAGCTTCGCCCGGGCTAGCGGGGGGCTAGAGACCCAGTACTTC
CASSFARASGGLETQYF
>.|TRBJ1-2|TRBV3-1/TRBV3-2|.
TGTGCCAGCAGCCACCTTTCTCAGGGTCCCAACTATGGCTACACCTTC
CASSHLSQGPNYGYTF
>.|TRBJ1-6|TRBV19|.
TGTGCCAGTAGTACGGGTCAGACTTATAATTCACCCCTCCACTTT
CASSTGQTYNSPLHF
>.|TRBJ1-3|TRBV7-9|.
TGTGCCAGCAGCACTTTCCTAACTAAGAGAGGAAACACCATATATTTT
CASSTFLTKRGNTIYF
>.|TRBJ1-3|TRBV10-2|.
TGCGCCAGCGGACAGCAAACCTCTGGAAACACCATATATTTT
CASGQQTSGNTIYF
>.|TRBJ1-1|TRBV7-3|.
TGTGCCAGCAGCTTAAGGGGGCGCACTGAAGCTTTCTTT
CASSLRGRTEAFF
>.|TRBJ2-5|TRBV18|.
TGTGCCAGCTCACCAGCGCAGACCCAGTACTTC
CASSPAQTQYF
>.|TRBJ1-1|TRBV6-6|TRBD1
TGTGCCAGCAGTGCTCCGGGACAGGAGAACACTGAAGCTTTCTTT
CASSAPGQENTEAFF
>.|TRBJ2-2|TRBV9|TRBD2
TGTGCCAGCAGCGCGGGGGGGCCCGGGGAGCTGTTTTTT
CASSAGGPGELFF
>.|TRBJ2-3|TRBV11-2|TRBD2
TGTGCCAGCAGCCCTCACCCGACTAGCGGGGCGGGAGATACGCAGTATTTT
CASSPHPTSGAGDTQYF
>.|TRBJ2-7|TRBV10-3|.
TGTGCCATCAGTGGGACAGTACCCTACGAGCAGTACTTC
CAISGTVPYEQYF
>.|TRBJ2-7|TRBV7-2|TRBD1
TGTGCCAGCAGAGAGACAGGGGATTCCTACGAGCAGTACTTC
CASRETGDSYEQYF
>.|TRBJ2-3|TRBV19|.
TGTGCCACAAGGGGGATTTCCACAGATACGCAGTATTTT
CATRGISTDTQYF
>few|TRBJ2-7|TRBV5-1|.
TGCGCCAGCAGTCGCGACAGACTGCAGTACTTC
CASSRDRLQYF